Listed below are T cell receptor beta chains from one sample, sequenced in a study of blood T cell repertoires in COVID-19. Sequenced by immunoSEQ multiplex PCR; TCRdb stores in-frame clones only, minus some. Altogether approximately 99,000 clones are present, approximately 88% being singletons, with the ten largest covering roughly 2.5%. Sequencing input: peripheral blood. The receptor set was obtained from a human donor in a cohort sampled during active COVID-19. CDR3s include the opening cysteine and the closing phenylalanine or tryptophan. D genes are given only for firm matches. Size tells how often a clone was seen (once, few, many) or the class of an expanded clone, and some rows leave it out.

>TRBV19|TRBD1|-|TRBJ1-1
TGTGCCAGTAGTATAGATACCGCGACAGGGGGTTTCGGTGAAGCTTTCTTT
CASSIDTATGGFGEAFF
>TRBV7-9|TRBD2|-|TRBJ2-3
TGTGCCAGAGCGGGAGCAACAGATACGCAGTATTTT
CARAGATDTQYF
>TRBV28|-|-|TRBJ2-3
TGTGCCAGCAGTTTAATCGTCCCCGGGGGCACAGATACGCAGTATTTT
CASSLIVPGGTDTQYF
>TRBV5-1|TRBD1|-|TRBJ2-3
TGCGCCAGCAGCTTATCCGGGACAGGGGTGCAAGATACGCAGTATTTT
CASSLSGTGVQDTQYF
>TRBV4-1|TRBD1|-|TRBJ2-3
TGCGCCAGCAGCCAAGTTCAGGGGGCTAGGGGAGATACGCAGTATTTT
CASSQVQGARGDTQYF
>TRBV28|TRBD2|-|TRBJ2-1
TGTGCCAGCAGTGCCGCGGGGGGCAATGAGCAGTTCTTC
CASSAAGGNEQFF
>TRBV19|TRBD2|-|TRBJ2-1
TGTGCCAGTAGTATTGGCGGGAGTGCTTGGAATGAGCAGTTCTTC
CASSIGGSAWNEQFF
>TRBV5-1|-|-|TRBJ2-7
TGCGCCAGCAGCTCCTTCTCAGGGTACGAGCAGTACTTC
CASSSFSGYEQYF
>TRBV3-1/TRBV3-2|TRBD2|once|TRBJ2-5
TGTGCCAGCAGCCGTAGACTAGCGCAGTGGGAACAAGAGACCCAGTACTTC
CASSRRLAQWEQETQYF
>TRBV3-1/TRBV3-2|TRBD1|-|TRBJ2-1
TGTGCCAGCAGCCAAACGGGACAGCTTCTCCCTAATGAGCAGTTCTTC
CASSQTGQLLPNEQFF
>TRBV5-1|-|-|TRBJ1-6
TGCGCCAGCAGCTTCGGCGGCAGCTCCTATAATTCACCCCTCCACTTT
CASSFGGSSYNSPLHF
>TRBV30|-|-|TRBJ2-2
TGTGCCCGTGGTGCAGGGAGGACCGGGGAGCTGTTTTTT
CARGAGRTGELFF
>TRBV21-1|-|-|TRBJ1-6
TGTGCCAGCGGGGACAGGAGGCATTCACCCCTCCACTTT
CASGDRRHSPLHF
>TRBV5-1|-|once|TRBJ1-4
TGCGCCAGCAGCCCCGGACGGGATAATGAAAAACTGTTTTTT
CASSPGRDNEKLFF
>TRBV18|-|-|TRBJ1-1
TGTGCCAGCTCCGTAAGTGGGGCAACAGGGACGGCGAACACTGAAGCTTTCTTT
CASSVSGATGTANTEAFF
>TRBV4-2|TRBD2|once|TRBJ2-1
TGTGCCAGCAGCCAAGATGCCGATACTAGCGGGGGGGCAGATGAGCAGTTCTTC
CASSQDADTSGGADEQFF
>TRBV28|-|-|TRBJ1-1
TGTGCCAGCAGTTCCCCGGGAGGGCGCACTGAAGCTTTCTTT
CASSSPGGRTEAFF
>TRBV7-9|-|once|TRBJ1-2
TGTGCCAGCAGCTTAGCCTCCTATGGCTACACCTTC
CASSLASYGYTF
>TRBV6-4|TRBD2|-|TRBJ2-1
TGTGCCAGCAGTGACTATCCGACTAGCGGAGCTCTCAATGAGCAGTTCTTC
CASSDYPTSGALNEQFF
>TRBV19|TRBD2|-|TRBJ2-1
TGTGCCAGTAGTAGGAGGACTAGCGGGGGGGCCGTCTACAATGAGCAGTTCTTC
CASSRRTSGGAVYNEQFF
>TRBV6-5|TRBD1|-|TRBJ1-3
TGTGCCAGCAGCCTTGGGACAGGGGGAAACACCATATATTTT
CASSLGTGGNTIYF
>TRBV28|-|-|TRBJ2-2
TGTGCCAGCAGTCCCGGACAGTTTACGGGGGAGCTGTTTTTT
CASSPGQFTGELFF
>TRBV4-1|TRBD2|-|TRBJ2-1
TGCGCCAGCAGCCAAGCAGCGGGAGATGAGCAGTTCTTC
CASSQAAGDEQFF
>TRBV9|TRBD1|-|TRBJ2-1
TGTGCCAGCAGCGTAGCTCAAGGGGGCGGTTCCTACAATGAGCAGTTCTTC
CASSVAQGGGSYNEQFF
>TRBV28|-|-|TRBJ2-7
TGTGCCAGCAGTTTCTCAGGGGTCTACGAGCAGTACTTC
CASSFSGVYEQYF
>TRBV18|-|-|TRBJ2-1
TGTGCCAGCTCACGCACGGGACCGGGGGTATCCTACAATGAGCAGTTCTTC
CASSRTGPGVSYNEQFF
>TRBV7-2|-|-|TRBJ1-3
TGTGCCAGCAGCCGCCGGACATCCTCTGGAAACACCATATATTTT
CASSRRTSSGNTIYF
>TRBV11-2|TRBD1|-|TRBJ1-2
TGTGCCAGCAGCTCCCCAACAGGGGACGGCTACACCTTC
CASSSPTGDGYTF
>TRBV7-8|-|-|TRBJ2-1
TGTGCCAGCAGCTTAGGTGCGGGACCATCCTACAATGAGCAGTTCTTC
CASSLGAGPSYNEQFF
>TRBV29-1|TRBD1|-|TRBJ2-7
TGCAGCGTCGAGCCTAGACAGGGGAGCTCCTACGAGCAGTACTTC
CSVEPRQGSSYEQYF
>TRBV19|-|-|TRBJ1-5
TGTGCCAGTAGTATCAGCCAGGGCAGGAATCAGCCCCAGCATTTT
CASSISQGRNQPQHF
>TRBV6-1|TRBD2|-|TRBJ2-5
TGTGCCAGCAGTGAGTTCAGCGGGAGGGCCCAAGAGACCCAGTACTTC
CASSEFSGRAQETQYF
>TRBV9|TRBD1|-|TRBJ2-7
TGTGCCAGCAGCGTGGGGGACAGGGCCTACGAGCAGTACTTC
CASSVGDRAYEQYF
>TRBV9|-|-|TRBJ2-1
TGTGCCAGCAGCGTAACAGCGGCCTACAATGAGCAGTTCTTC
CASSVTAAYNEQFF
>TRBV15|TRBD1|-|TRBJ1-1
TGTGCCACCAGCAGAGAGGGACAGGGATTGGCTGAAGCTTTCTTT
CATSREGQGLAEAFF
>TRBV3-1/TRBV3-2|-|-|TRBJ1-4
TGTGCCAGCAGCCGACCAGGGTCTTGGAGTGAAAAACTGTTTTTT
CASSRPGSWSEKLFF
>TRBV7-9|-|-|TRBJ2-5
TGTGCCAGCAGCTCCGGACACTTCCAAGAGACCCAGTACTTC
CASSSGHFQETQYF
>TRBV28|TRBD2|-|TRBJ2-1
TGTGCCGGCAGTCGTGGATGGGGACTAGCGGAGGAGGAGCAGTTCTTC
CAGSRGWGLAEEEQFF
>TRBV29-1|-|-|TRBJ2-4
TGCAGCCCCCCGCCCGACTGCTACCTAGCCAAAAACATTCAGTACTTC
CSPPPDCYLAKNIQYF
>TRBV7-8|-|-|TRBJ1-5
TGTGCCAGCAGCTCAAAGATCGGCGGGAGCAATCAGCCCCAGCATTTT
CASSSKIGGSNQPQHF
>TRBV7-6|-|-|TRBJ1-2
TGTGCCACCGGATGGGTCCCAGGGCACCTCGACACCTTC
CATGWVPGHLDTF
>TRBV7-3|TRBD2|-|TRBJ2-1
TGTGCCAGCAGCGCTCCGACTAGCGGGACTGTAGATGAGCAGTTCTTC
CASSAPTSGTVDEQFF
>TRBV5-8|TRBD2|-|TRBJ2-2
TGTGCCAGCAGCTTCAGCGGGACCGACGCTGCGGCCGGGGAGCTGTTTTTT
CASSFSGTDAAAGELFF
>TRBV27|-|few|TRBJ2-5
TGTGCCAGCAGGCGTCCCGGGGAGACCCAGTACTTC
CASRRPGETQYF
>TRBV3-1/TRBV3-2|-|-|TRBJ2-1
TGTGCCAGCAGCCAAGAGCGGGGCCCACGGGGCACCTCCTACAATGAGCAGTTCTTC
CASSQERGPRGTSYNEQFF
>TRBV6-6|TRBD2|-|TRBJ2-3
TGTGCCAGCGTCAAGGGCGGGGGGGCCCTTGATACGCAGTATTTT
CASVKGGGALDTQYF
>TRBV5-1|-|-|TRBJ1-1
TGCGCCAGCAGCTTACGCGCAGACTTGAACACTGAAGCTTTCTTT
CASSLRADLNTEAFF
>TRBV4-2|-|-|TRBJ2-1
TGTGCCAGCAGCCAAGAGGCTAGTACCTACAATGAGCAGTTCTTC
CASSQEASTYNEQFF
>TRBV27|-|-|TRBJ1-4
TGTGCCAGCAGCCTACAGGGAGCTAATGAAAAACTGTTTTTT
CASSLQGANEKLFF
>TRBV3-1/TRBV3-2|-|once|TRBJ1-1
TGTGCCAGCAGCCCCCGAAAGGGAGGGGACACTGAAGCTTTCTTT
CASSPRKGGDTEAFF
>TRBV12-5|TRBD1|-|TRBJ1-6
TGTGCTAGTGGTCCCTGCCCAGGGACAGGAGAATCACCCCTCCACTTT
CASGPCPGTGESPLHF
>TRBV5-1|-|-|TRBJ1-1
TGCGCCAGCAGCTTGATAGGGGCTGGGATGAACACTGAAGCTTTCTTT
CASSLIGAGMNTEAFF
>TRBV9|-|once|TRBJ1-1
TGTGCCAGCAGCCCACTGAGTAGGAACACTGAAGCTTTCTTT
CASSPLSRNTEAFF
>TRBV5-8|-|-|TRBJ1-2
TGTGCCAGCAGCTTGAAAGGGGGATCTAACTATGGCTACACCTTC
CASSLKGGSNYGYTF
>TRBV5-4|-|-|TRBJ1-2
TGTGCCAGCTTCAGGGGAGAAGATAACTATGGCTACACCTTC
CASFRGEDNYGYTF